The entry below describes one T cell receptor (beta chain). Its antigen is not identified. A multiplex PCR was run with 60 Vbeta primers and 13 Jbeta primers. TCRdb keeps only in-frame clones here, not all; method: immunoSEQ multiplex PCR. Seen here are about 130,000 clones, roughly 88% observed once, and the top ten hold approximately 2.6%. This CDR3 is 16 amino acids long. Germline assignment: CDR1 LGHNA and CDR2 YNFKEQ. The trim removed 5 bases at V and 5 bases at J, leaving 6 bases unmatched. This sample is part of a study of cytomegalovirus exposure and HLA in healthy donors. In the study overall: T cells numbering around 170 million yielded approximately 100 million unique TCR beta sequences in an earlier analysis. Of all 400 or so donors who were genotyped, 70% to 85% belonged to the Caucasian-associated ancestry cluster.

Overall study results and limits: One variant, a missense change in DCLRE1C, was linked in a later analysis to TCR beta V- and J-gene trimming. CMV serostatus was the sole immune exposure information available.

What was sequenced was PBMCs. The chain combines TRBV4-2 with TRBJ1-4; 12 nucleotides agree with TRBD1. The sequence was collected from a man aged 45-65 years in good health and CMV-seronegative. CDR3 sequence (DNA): TGTGCCAGCAGCGCCGGGACAGGGGGCCTGAATGAAAAACTGTTTTTT. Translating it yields CASSAGTGGLNEKLFF.